This is a list of T cell receptor beta chains from one sample in a study of T cell repertoires in cytomegalovirus infection. TCRdb re-analysed the reads in MiXCR, keeping a single row per CDR3 protein. The table shows around 570,000 distinct CDR3 sequences, with approximately 40% occurring only once. Their specific antigens are unknown. Specimen: cultured PBMCs, collected from culture after CMV antigen stimulation. The receptor set was obtained from a human donor in good health (CMV status not recorded). Some clones in this sample may be carry-over from other donors' samples. Each CDR3 is given with its conserved first and last residue. A D gene is named only where the DNA matches it firmly. Only some rows state a clone size, as once, few, many or a class for expanded clones.

TRBJ2-3 NA NA TRBV12-3/TRBV12-4 CASNPRGGRDTQYF TGTGCCAGCAACCCCAGAGGGGGGCGAGATACGCAGTATTTT
TRBJ1-1 once NA TRBV10-3 CAISSFRTANTEAFF TGTGCCATCAGTTCATTTAGGACGGCGAACACTGAAGCTTTCTTT
TRBJ1-2 NA NA TRBV11-2 CASSLVFRGQRSNYGYTF TGTGCCAGCAGCTTAGTCTTTAGGGGACAACGATCAAACTATGGCTACACCTTC
TRBJ1-3 once NA TRBV7-9 CASSPSPFSGNTIYF TGTGCCAGCAGCCCGTCCCCATTCTCTGGAAACACCATATATTTT
TRBJ2-2 NA TRBD2 TRBV7-8 CASSLGGRANTGELFF TGTGCCAGCAGCTTAGGCGGGAGGGCAAACACCGGGGAGCTGTTTTTT
TRBJ2-5 NA NA TRBV20-1 CSAPSWAAGQTQYF TGCAGTGCCCCGTCTTGGGCTGCTGGACAGACCCAGTACTTC
TRBJ1-2 NA NA TRBV6-1 CASSSQGTYGYTF TGTGCCAGCAGTTCTCAGGGGACCTATGGCTACACCTTC
TRBJ1-4 NA NA TRBV7-2 CASGAPGNNEKLFF TGTGCCAGCGGAGCGCCAGGGAATAATGAAAAACTGTTTTTT
TRBJ2-1 once NA TRBV7-6 CASSLVTGAWGNEQFF TGTGCCAGCAGCTTAGTCACCGGGGCCTGGGGAAATGAGCAGTTCTTC
TRBJ1-2 NA NA TRBV9 CASSVGVGTYGYTF TGTGCCAGCAGCGTAGGGGTGGGAACCTATGGCTACACCTTC
TRBJ1-2 NA TRBD1 TRBV25-1 CASRDRGYYGYTF TGTGCCAGCAGGGACAGGGGTTACTATGGCTACACCTTC
TRBJ2-7 NA NA TRBV6-1 CASSDRSGNEQYF TGTGCCAGCAGTGACAGATCAGGGAACGAGCAGTACTTC
TRBJ2-7 few NA TRBV7-9 CASSLVGHYEQYF TGTGCCAGCAGCCTCGTGGGCCACTACGAGCAGTACTTC
TRBJ1-1 many TRBD1 TRBV6-2/TRBV6-3 CASSYPDRKKTEAFF TGTGCCAGCAGTTACCCGGACAGGAAAAAGACTGAAGCTTTCTTT
TRBJ1-3 NA NA TRBV6-2/TRBV6-3 CASSPPSSGNTIYF TGTGCCAGCAGTCCCCCATCTTCTGGAAACACCATATATTTT
TRBJ1-5 few NA TRBV5-1 CASSLAGQGGQPQHF TGCGCCAGCAGCTTGGCGGGGCAGGGTGGTCAGCCCCAGCATTTT
TRBJ2-1 NA NA TRBV6-1 CASSRSGPHEQFF TGTGCCAGCAGTCGGAGCGGCCCCCATGAGCAGTTCTTC
TRBJ1-1 few NA TRBV6-1 CASSQGPHEAFF TGTGCCAGCAGTCAAGGGCCCCATGAAGCTTTCTTT
TRBJ1-2 few NA TRBV4-3 CASSGSDLLYTF TGCGCCAGCAGCGGATCGGACCTCCTCTACACCTTC
TRBJ2-7 few NA TRBV14 CASSQYRTLVGEQYF TGTGCCAGCAGCCAGTACCGGACCCTAGTCGGCGAGCAGTACTTC
TRBJ2-7 NA NA TRBV4-1 CASSHPGTYEQYF TGCGCCAGCAGCCACCCAGGGACCTACGAGCAGTACTTC
TRBJ2-3 NA TRBD2 TRBV12-3/TRBV12-4 CASTPGLAGLWDTQYF TGTGCCAGCACCCCCGGACTAGCGGGCCTTTGGGATACGCAGTATTTT
TRBJ2-2 NA NA TRBV11-3 CASSLGVLTGELFF TGTGCCAGCAGCTTAGGGGTCCTCACCGGGGAGCTGTTTTTT
TRBJ2-3 few NA TRBV20-1 CSAPGEPPTDTQYF TGCAGTGCCCCGGGGGAGCCCCCCACAGATACGCAGTATTTT
TRBJ2-7 NA TRBD2 TRBV12-3/TRBV12-4 CASSGVLGGEQYF TGTGCCAGTAGCGGGGTCCTGGGGGGTGAGCAGTACTTC
TRBJ2-7 NA NA TRBV11-2 CASSGGDGEPPIEQYF TGTGCCAGCAGTGGAGGGGACGGCGAACCCCCTATTGAGCAGTACTTC
TRBJ2-7 NA NA TRBV7-2 CASSRARGGYEQYF TGTGCCAGCAGCCGCGCCCGGGGCGGCTACGAGCAGTACTTC
TRBJ1-5 few TRBD1 TRBV19 CASEGQGDYSNQPQHF TGTGCCAGCGAGGGACAGGGAGATTACAGCAATCAGCCCCAGCATTTT
TRBJ2-5 NA NA TRBV28 CASSSVGGGKETQYF TGTGCCAGCAGTTCGGTAGGGGGCGGGAAAGAGACCCAGTACTTC
TRBJ2-7 few NA TRBV7-2 CASSLVLTEDTEQYF TGTGCCAGCAGCTTAGTCTTGACAGAGGACACTGAGCAGTACTTC
TRBJ1-1 NA NA TRBV12-3/TRBV12-4 CASSRDWASSMNTEAFF TGTGCCAGCAGTCGGGACTGGGCCTCCTCAATGAACACTGAAGCTTTCTTT
TRBJ1-1 NA NA TRBV6-2/TRBV6-3 CASSSPGGLNTEAFF TGTGCCAGTTCCTCTCCGGGGGGCCTGAACACTGAAGCTTTCTTT
TRBJ2-1 many NA TRBV7-2 CASSLGASTYNEQFF TGTGCCAGCAGCTTAGGGGCATCTACTTACAATGAGCAGTTCTTC
TRBJ2-7 NA NA TRBV7-2 CASSLTKRVPYEQYF TGTGCCAGCAGCTTGACGAAGCGGGTCCCCTACGAGCAGTACTTC
TRBJ2-1 NA TRBD2 TRBV2 CASSPASGSWGAINKGEQFF TGTGCCAGCAGTCCCGCTAGCGGGAGCTGGGGGGCCATTAACAAGGGTGAGCAGTTCTTC
TRBJ2-7 few NA TRBV7-2 CASKTAGGYEQYF TGTGCCAGCAAAACGGCCGGCGGCTACGAGCAGTACTTC
TRBJ2-1 NA TRBD2 TRBV6-1 CASTPLAEGPGNEQFF TGTGCCAGCACCCCGCTAGCGGAGGGGCCTGGCAATGAGCAGTTCTTC
TRBJ2-7 NA TRBD1 TRBV7-2 CASSPDRGRGGEQYF TGTGCCAGCAGCCCTGACAGGGGGCGAGGAGGCGAGCAGTACTTC
TRBJ2-5 many NA TRBV7-2 CASSLGHRGETQYF TGTGCCAGCAGCTTAGGCCACCGGGGAGAGACCCAGTACTTC
TRBJ1-1 few NA TRBV7-2 CASRPRVNTEAFF TGTGCCAGCAGACCTCGGGTGAACACTGAAGCTTTCTTT
TRBJ2-1 NA TRBD1 TRBV24-1 CATPGRDRGYNEQFF TGTGCCACCCCCGGGCGGGACAGGGGGTACAATGAGCAGTTCTTC
TRBJ1-1 few TRBD1 TRBV7-8 CASSFLQGAAEAFF TGTGCCAGCAGCTTTTTACAGGGGGCCGCTGAAGCTTTCTTT
TRBJ2-7 NA NA TRBV2 CASVRGPYEQYF TGTGCCAGCGTTCGGGGGCCCTACGAGCAGTACTTC
TRBJ2-3 many NA TRBV19 CASSISPTDTQYF TGTGCCAGTAGTATTTCCCCCACAGATACGCAGTATTTT
TRBJ2-7 NA NA TRBV7-2 CASSLVSREYEQYF TGTGCCAGCAGCTTAGTGTCCCGGGAATACGAGCAGTACTTC
TRBJ2-7 NA NA TRBV6-6 CAASEALISYEQYF TGTGCCGCCAGTGAGGCCCTCATCTCCTACGAGCAGTACTTC